A single TCR beta chain is shown here with its context. Its target is not known. This sample was included in a study of T-cell reconstitution after alpha-beta-depleted transplantation in children. Whole-study results and caveats: After transplant, high TCRbeta diversity at day 60 in some patients arose from surviving recipient T cells and thymic progenitors.

Unique molecular identifiers were incorporated when the TCRbeta library was constructed. TCRdb itself ran the PCR reads through MiXCR, one entry per CDR3 protein. The sample shows around 120,000 distinct CDR3 sequences, about 23% of them seen only once. The trim removed 2 bases at V and 5 bases at J, leaving 6 bases unmatched. The germline CDR1 and CDR2 sequences are SGHRS and YFSETQ. The CDR3 extends over 15 amino acids. The clonotype comes from a male patient aged 2 to 10 who had a stem cell transplant for chronic granulomatous disease, so the T cells may come from the graft donor. The specimen was PBMCs, mostly from graft donor cells, collected 180 days after TCRalphabeta/CD19-depleted stem cell transplant. The genes are TRBV5-1 and TRBJ1-5, with TRBD1 identical over 8 bases. CDR3 region: CASSFPDRGDQPQHF. The CDR3 DNA is TGCGCCAGCAGCTTCCCCGACAGGGGAGATCAGCCCCAGCATTTT.